This T cell receptor beta chain was sequenced during a study of T cell changes during pregnancy in multiple sclerosis. V gave up 0 bases and J gave up 3 bases, with 13 bases separating them. Germline V gene sequence: CDR1 SGHRS, CDR2 YFSETQ. The CDR3 extends over 15 amino acids. Only in-frame clones appear in the TCRdb table, and some are missing; sequencing was by immunoSEQ multiplex PCR. The data show under 90,000 clones, 92% seen once. The sample in question was peripheral blood, obtained in the second trimester of pregnancy. The chain couples TRBV5-1 to TRBJ2-7; a possible D gene is TRBD1 (6 bases). The clonotype originates from a female donor in good health, enrolled as a control in a pregnancy study. CDR3 protein: CASSLVGQPDYEQYF. The CDR3 nucleotides read TGCGCCAGCAGCTTGGTCGGACAGCCAGACTACGAGCAGTACTTC.